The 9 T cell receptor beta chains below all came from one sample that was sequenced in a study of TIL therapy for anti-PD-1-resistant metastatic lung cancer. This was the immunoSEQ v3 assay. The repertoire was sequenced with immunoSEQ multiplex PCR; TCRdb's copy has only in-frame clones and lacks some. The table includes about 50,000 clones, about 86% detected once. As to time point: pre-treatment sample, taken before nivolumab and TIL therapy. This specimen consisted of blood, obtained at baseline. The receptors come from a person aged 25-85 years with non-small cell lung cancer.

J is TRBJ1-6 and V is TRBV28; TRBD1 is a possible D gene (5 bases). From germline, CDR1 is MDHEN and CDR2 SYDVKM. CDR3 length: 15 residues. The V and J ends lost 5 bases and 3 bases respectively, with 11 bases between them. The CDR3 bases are TGTGCCAGCAGTCGCGGGACGGACTATAATTCACCCCTCCACTTT. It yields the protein CASSRGTDYNSPLHF.

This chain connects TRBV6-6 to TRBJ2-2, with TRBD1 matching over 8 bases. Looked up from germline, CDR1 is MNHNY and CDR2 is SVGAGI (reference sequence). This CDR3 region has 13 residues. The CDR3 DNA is TGTGCAGAAGGGACAGGGAACACCGGGGAGCTGTTTTTT. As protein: CAEGTGNTGELFF.

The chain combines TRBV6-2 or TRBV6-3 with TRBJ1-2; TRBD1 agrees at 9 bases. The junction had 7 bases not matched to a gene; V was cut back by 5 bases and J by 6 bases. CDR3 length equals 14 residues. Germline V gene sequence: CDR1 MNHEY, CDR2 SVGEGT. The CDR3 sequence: CASSPGQGLDGYTF. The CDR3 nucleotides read TGTGCCAGCAGTCCGGGACAGGGTTTAGATGGCTACACCTTC.

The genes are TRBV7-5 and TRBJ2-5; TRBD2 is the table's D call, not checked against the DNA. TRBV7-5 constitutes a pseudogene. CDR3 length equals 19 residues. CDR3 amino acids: CARSLPQWESGNGQETQYF. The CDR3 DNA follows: TGTGCCAGAAGCTTACCCCAGTGGGAGAGCGGGAATGGCCAAGAGACCCAGTACTTC.

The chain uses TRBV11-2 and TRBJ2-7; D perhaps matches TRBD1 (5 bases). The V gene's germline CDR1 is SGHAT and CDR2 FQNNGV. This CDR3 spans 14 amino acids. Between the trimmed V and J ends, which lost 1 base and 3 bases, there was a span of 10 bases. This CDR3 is CASSLGPGRYEQYF. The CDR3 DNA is TGTGCCAGCAGCTTAGGTCCAGGGCGCTACGAGCAGTACTTC. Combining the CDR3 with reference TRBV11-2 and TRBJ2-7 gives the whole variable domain EAGVAQSPRYKIIEKRQSVAFWCNPISGHATLYWYQQILGQGPKLLIQFQNNGVVDDSQLPKDRFSAERLKGVDSTLKIQPAKLEDSAVYLCASSLGPGRYEQYFGPGTRLTVT.

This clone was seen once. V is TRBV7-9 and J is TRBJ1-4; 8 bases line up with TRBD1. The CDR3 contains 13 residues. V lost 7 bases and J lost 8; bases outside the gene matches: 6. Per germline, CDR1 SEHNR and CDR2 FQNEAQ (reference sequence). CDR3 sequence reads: CASNANRGEKLFF. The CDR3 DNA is TGTGCCAGCAACGCCAACAGGGGGGAAAAACTGTTTTTT.

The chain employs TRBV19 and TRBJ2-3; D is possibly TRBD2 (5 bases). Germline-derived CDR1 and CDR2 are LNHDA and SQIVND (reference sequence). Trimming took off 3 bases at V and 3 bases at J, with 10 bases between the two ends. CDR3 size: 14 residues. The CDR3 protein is CASSIGTRTDTQYF. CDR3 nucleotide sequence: TGTGCCAGTAGTATCGGCACTAGGACAGATACGCAGTATTTT.

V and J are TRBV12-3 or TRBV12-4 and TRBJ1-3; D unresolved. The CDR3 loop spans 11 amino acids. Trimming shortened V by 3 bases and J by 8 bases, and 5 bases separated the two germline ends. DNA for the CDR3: TGTGCCAGCAGTTTTGGGTACACCATATATTTT. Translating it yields CASSFGYTIYF.

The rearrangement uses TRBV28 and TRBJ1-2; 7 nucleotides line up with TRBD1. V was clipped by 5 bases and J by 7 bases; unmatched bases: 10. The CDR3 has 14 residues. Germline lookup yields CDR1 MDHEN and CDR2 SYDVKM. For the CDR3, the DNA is TGTGCCAGCAGTACAGGGGAGGCCCGCGGTGGCTACACCTTC. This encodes CASSTGEARGGYTF.